The entry that follows covers one T cell receptor beta chain sequence. The target antigen is unknown. A second about 6 to 11 cycle PCR used barcoded and J-beta primers. Every sample produced at least 2.5 million CDR3-containing paired-end reads. TCRdb used MiXCR to reprocess the 5' RACE reads, holding one entry per CDR3 protein. The sample has roughly 800,000 distinct CDR3 sequences; around 25% are singletons. The V gene end was trimmed by 5 bases and the J gene end by 8 bases; junction bases not matched to a gene: 7. The CDR3 covers 14 residues. These data are taken from a study of blood T cells in healthy people across ages. Study-level results: Observed TCR beta diversity per million T cells went down as age went up. This fall followed a roughly linear course with age. Calculation of diversity from one million T cells yielded estimates considered to be underestimates.

The same data also went into a second study, on T cells of mothers and their children. This second report adds: There was no detection of any persistent microchimeric T cell clones.

Sequenced sample: blood. The chain combines TRBV12-3 or TRBV12-4 with TRBJ1-2; 11 bases are a match to TRBD1. The clonotype originates from a boy younger than 18 in good health. The CDR3 nucleotides are TGTGCCAGCAGTGGGACAGGGGGTCGAGGCGGCTACACCTTC. This gives the protein CASSGTGGRGGYTF.